These T cell receptor beta chains were read from a single sample in a study of cytomegalovirus exposure and HLA in healthy donors. TCRdb keeps only in-frame clones here, not all; method: immunoSEQ multiplex PCR. The profile covers some 150,000 clones, with 75% to 85% appearing a single time and about 8.1% taken by the ten largest. The sample consisted of PBMCs. These receptors originate from a woman between 50 and 59 years old in good health and CMV-seropositive. Each CDR3 is given with its conserved first and last residue. A D gene is named only where the DNA matches it firmly. The size field is filled for only some rows; it gives once, few, many or a size class.

V	D	size	J	CDR3	DNA
TRBV7-9	.	.	TRBJ1-1	CASSLQANTEAFF	TGTGCCAGCAGCTTGCAGGCGAACACTGAAGCTTTCTTT
TRBV6-5	.	once	TRBJ2-1	CASSSTGLPYNEQFF	TGTGCCAGCAGTTCAACAGGGTTGCCTTACAATGAGCAGTTCTTC
TRBV29-1	.	.	TRBJ2-3	CSTGHQEADTQYF	TGCAGCACAGGTCACCAAGAGGCAGATACGCAGTATTTT
TRBV6-1	.	.	TRBJ2-1	CASGRQSYNEQFF	TGTGCCAGCGGTAGACAGTCCTACAATGAGCAGTTCTTC
TRBV9	.	.	TRBJ1-5	CASSDGTRNQPQHF	TGTGCCAGCAGCGATGGGACAAGAAATCAGCCCCAGCATTTT
TRBV28	.	.	TRBJ2-2	CASEFRLTGSNTGELFF	TGTGCCAGCGAATTCCGACTAACGGGCTCGAACACCGGGGAGCTGTTTTTT
TRBV19	.	.	TRBJ1-2	CASSIGRQAPYGYTF	TGTGCCAGTAGTATAGGGAGACAGGCCCCCTATGGCTACACCTTC
TRBV7-2	.	.	TRBJ1-2	CASSLGGLRGLGNYGYTF	TGTGCCAGCAGCTTAGGAGGACTTCGGGGATTAGGGAACTATGGCTACACCTTC
TRBV2	.	.	TRBJ2-7	CASRSGAEQYF	TGTGCCAGCAGGTCAGGGGCCGAGCAGTACTTC
TRBV18	TRBD2	once	TRBJ2-1	CASSPPRLAGVINEQFF	TGTGCCAGCTCACCACCGAGACTAGCGGGAGTTATCAATGAGCAGTTCTTC
TRBV10-3	.	.	TRBJ2-7	CAISVTEEQYF	TGTGCCATCAGCGTTACTGAGGAGCAGTACTTC
TRBV6-1	TRBD2	.	TRBJ2-1	CASSKQAGGQFF	TGTGCCAGTAGTAAGCAAGCGGGGGGCCAGTTCTTC
TRBV7-3	.	few	TRBJ1-1	CASSLTAQNTEAFF	TGTGCCAGCAGCCTGACAGCCCAGAACACTGAAGCTTTCTTT
TRBV7-9	.	.	TRBJ2-5	CASRYDQGPQETQYF	TGTGCCAGCAGATACGACCAGGGGCCCCAAGAGACCCAGTACTTC
TRBV5-1	TRBD1	.	TRBJ1-1	CASSLNQGAMNTEAFF	TGCGCCAGCAGCCTAAACCAGGGGGCTATGAACACTGAAGCTTTCTTT